This T cell receptor beta chain was identified in a study of blood T cell repertoires in COVID-19. On the study more broadly: Material from acute and convalescent COVID-19 was sourced from the United States, Italy and Spain. Sample material is recorded as cDNA or gDNA derived from T cells, B-cell-depleted T cells, or PBMCs.

Original data processing: Amplification of reference gene primers was used by the study to estimate nucleated cell counts. Method: immunoSEQ multiplex PCR; TCRdb's copy keeps in-frame clones and lacks some. V, J and clone size are taken as reported in that table, and D and trimming were inferred from the DNA itself. The sample lists 60,000 to 85,000 clones, about 90% occurring once. Germline CDR1 MNHEY, CDR2 SVGAGI. The CDR3 extends over 14 amino acids. With 11 bases clipped from V and 7 bases from J, the junction kept 8 bases outside the gene matches. The sequenced material came from peripheral blood. The chain carries TRBV6-5 and TRBJ1-6; the match to TRBD1 covers 10 bases. The receptor comes from a human donor in a cohort sampled during active COVID-19. The CDR3: CAGRTGGSNSPLHF. For the CDR3, the DNA is TGTGCCGGGAGGACAGGGGGATCAAATTCACCCCTCCACTTT.